These 11 T cell receptor beta chains originate from one sample sequenced in a study of T-cell memory formation after mild COVID-19. TCRdb ran MiXCR on the 5' RACE reads and lists one entry per CDR3 protein. This sample carries 550,000 to 700,000 distinct CDR3 sequences, approximately 15% of them seen once, and the ten largest clones take 8.1%. The sequencing input was PBMCs or a T cell subset sorted from them (not recorded which). Every receptor here comes from an adult woman who had mild COVID-19 (a few samples of this study predate the infection). Cell type and time point are not known.

V gene TRBV18 combines with J gene TRBJ2-7; 9 nucleotides match TRBD1. There are 15 residues in the CDR3. J gave up 4 bases and V 3 bases, and 7 bases lay outside the gene matches. The germline gives CDR1 KGHSH, CDR2 LQKENI. CDR3: CASSPRQGGRYEQYF. The CDR3 DNA reads as TGTGCCAGCTCACCGCGACAGGGGGGCAGATACGAGCAGTACTTC.

V usage is TRBV5-1 and J usage is TRBJ2-7; 7 nucleotides line up with TRBD1. This CDR3 region has 14 residues. The germline V gene has CDR1 SGHRS and CDR2 YFSETQ. Trimming removed 4 bases from V and 4 bases from J; junction bases left unmatched: 8. The CDR3 is CASSQTRQGYEQYF. Written as DNA, the CDR3 is TGCGCCAGCAGCCAGACCAGACAGGGTTACGAGCAGTACTTC.

This clonotype was observed many times. The genes are TRBV6-6 and TRBJ1-2; D not certain. CDR1 is MNHNY and CDR2 is SVGAGI in the germline V gene (reference sequence). The CDR3 extends over 15 amino acids. Trimming cost V 0 bases and J 1 base, with 9 bases left between them. The DNA of the CDR3 is TGTGCCAGCAGTTACTCATCAGGCGTTAACTATGGCTACACCTTC. Protein product: CASSYSSGVNYGYTF.

In its sample, this clonotype was seen many times. The gene calls are TRBV5-1 and TRBJ2-1, with 11 bases matching TRBD2. Germline CDR1 and CDR2: SGHRS and YFSETQ. The CDR3 has 14 amino acids. The V and J ends lost 4 bases and 5 bases, in that order; junction bases with no gene match: 2. The CDR3 DNA is TGCGCCAGCAGCCCGGGACTAGCGGACAATGAGCAGTTCTTC. Encoded protein: CASSPGLADNEQFF.

This clonotype was found many times. The chain's CDR3 is CASSRLVGTGTGRWGEQFF. In DNA form, the CDR3 reads TGCGCCAGCAGCCGCCTCGTTGGTACCGGGACAGGGCGCTGGGGTGAGCAGTTCTTC. The chain joins TRBV5-1 to TRBJ2-1; 9 bases are shared with TRBD1. The CDR3 spans 19 residues. Looked up from germline, CDR1 is SGHRS and CDR2 is YFSETQ. The V and J ends lost 4 bases and 9 bases, in that order; junction bases with no gene match: 23. Using reference TRBV5-1 and TRBJ2-1 for the parts outside the CDR3, the full variable domain is KAGVTQTPRYLIKTRGQQVTLSCSPISGHRSVSWYQQTPGQGLQFLFEYFSETQRNKGNFPGRFSGRQFSNSRSEMNVSTLELGDSALYLCASSRLVGTGTGRWGEQFFGPGTRLTVL.

Ten or more counts support this clonotype. The V gene is TRBV6-5, the J gene TRBJ2-7, with 11 bases fitting TRBD1. The CDR3 sequence is 17 residues long. The J segment lost 0 bases and the V segment lost 2 bases, leaving 6 bases of the junction unmatched. Germline V gives CDR1 MNHEY, CDR2 SVGAGI. In DNA form, the CDR3 reads TGTGCCAGCAGTTACACCGGGACAGGGGGTTTCTCCTACGAGCAGTACTTC. It translates to CASSYTGTGGFSYEQYF.

This clonotype occurred many times. The genes are TRBV5-1 and TRBJ1-2; D remains unclear. CDR1 is SGHRS, CDR2 YFSETQ, per germline. There are 12 residues in the CDR3. V lost 4 bases and J lost 6, with 10 bases in between. The CDR3 coding sequence is TGCGCCAGCAGCCACGGGAGGGATGGCTACACCTTC. This encodes CASSHGRDGYTF. The complete variable domain, with remaining parts taken from reference TRBV5-1 and TRBJ1-2, reads KAGVTQTPRYLIKTRGQQVTLSCSPISGHRSVSWYQQTPGQGLQFLFEYFSETQRNKGNFPGRFSGRQFSNSRSEMNVSTLELGDSALYLCASSHGRDGYTFGSGTRLTVV.

This clonotype was detected ten times or more. This rearrangement joins TRBV5-1 to TRBJ2-2; 11 bases align to TRBD2. The CDR3 extends over 17 amino acids. V trimming: 0 bases; J trimming: 4 bases; junction bases outside the gene matches: 5. The germline V gene has CDR1 SGHRS and CDR2 YFSETQ. The DNA of the CDR3 is TGCGCCAGCAGCTTGGATCCTAGCGGGAGGAGCACCGGGGAGCTGTTTTTT. Translating it yields CASSLDPSGRSTGELFF.

This clonotype was seen a few times. CDR3 DNA: TGTGCCAGCAGCCGAGGACAGGGAGGACAGCCCCAGCATTTT. It codes for CASSRGQGGQPQHF. The V call is TRBV3-1, the J call TRBJ1-5; 8 bases line up with TRBD1. The V gene's germline CDR1 is LGHDT and CDR2 YNNKEL (reference sequence). The CDR3 is 14 residues long. V lost 4 bases to trimming and J lost 7 bases; unmatched junction nucleotides: 6.

This clonotype turned up a few times. The chain carries TRBV12-3 or TRBV12-4 and TRBJ1-1; D is unclear. This CDR3 has 16 amino acids. Trimming shortened V by 4 bases and J by 2 bases, and 17 bases separated the two germline ends. CDR3: CASSSLWTENNTEAFF. In DNA form, the CDR3 reads TGTGCCAGCAGTTCATTATGGACGGAGAATAACACTGAAGCTTTCTTT.

The genes are TRBV20-1 and TRBJ1-4; possibly TRBD1 for D (5 bases). This CDR3 comprises 15 residues. The germline V and J ends were trimmed by 0 bases and 6 bases, with 14 bases remaining between them. CDR1 and CDR2 from the germline V gene are DFQATT and SNEGSKA (reference sequence). Written as DNA, the CDR3 is TGCAGTGCTAGAGATAGGCAGGGAGTAGATGAAAAACTGTTTTTT. Translated: CSARDRQGVDEKLFF.